The 21 T cell receptor beta chains reported below all come from one sample, sequenced in a study of T-cell memory formation after mild COVID-19. TCRdb reanalysed the 5' RACE reads using MiXCR and keeps one entry per CDR3 protein. Among about 250,000 distinct CDR3 sequences listed, about 15% were seen once. The sequenced material came from PBMCs or a T cell subset sorted from them (not recorded which). The receptors come from a man between 18 and 29 years old who had mild COVID-19 (a few samples of this study predate the infection). Cell type and time point are not known.

This clonotype was counted at least ten times. The chain combines TRBV4-3 with TRBJ2-6; a possible D gene is TRBD1 (6 bases). The CDR3 length is 18 residues. Germline V gives CDR1 LGHNA, CDR2 YSLEER. Trimming removed 0 bases at V and 4 bases at J, with 16 bases between. As DNA, the CDR3 is TGCGCCAGCAGCCAAGAGTGGAGGCAGGGGCACGGGGCCAACGTCCTGACTTTC. It yields the protein CASSQEWRQGHGANVLTF.

The chain recombines TRBV15 with TRBJ2-1; D might be TRBD1 (5 bases). The germline V gene has CDR1 LNHNV and CDR2 YYDKDF (reference sequence). V lost 1 base and J 8 bases, leaving 9 bases between the germline ends. This CDR3 comprises 13 residues. The CDR3 region is CATSRVARDEQFF. The CDR3 coding sequence is TGTGCCACCAGCAGAGTGGCCAGGGATGAGCAGTTCTTC.

This clonotype was seen a handful of times. The chain combines TRBV7-2 with TRBJ1-2; D is possibly TRBD1 (5 bases). The length of the CDR3 is 17 residues. CDR1 is SGHTA, CDR2 FQGNSA, per germline. Trimming stripped 5 bases from V and 4 bases from J, with 23 bases between. For the CDR3, the DNA is TGTGCCAGCAGCCCATTACCTACCCGGGACCTACTCTATGGCTACACCTTC. Protein sequence: CASSPLPTRDLLYGYTF.

The chain uses TRBV6-2 or TRBV6-3 and TRBJ2-2, with 10 bases identical to TRBD2. The V gene's germline CDR1 is MNHEY and CDR2 SVGEGT. The CDR3 sequence is 15 residues long. Trimming at V came to 5 bases and at J to 4 bases, leaving 4 bases not matched to a gene. The CDR3 is CASSRSSGGTGELFF. The DNA of the CDR3 is TGTGCCAGCAGTAGGTCTAGCGGGGGCACCGGGGAGCTGTTTTTT.

V is TRBV4-3 and J is TRBJ1-6; a possible D gene is TRBD1 (6 bases). The CDR3 extends over 17 amino acids. Looked up from germline, CDR1 is LGHNA and CDR2 is YSLEER. Trimming stripped 3 bases from V and 4 bases from J, with 16 bases between. The CDR3 nucleotides are TGCGCCAGCAGCCAGACCTCAGGGGCTGGGTATAATTCACCCCTCCACTTT. Translation gives CASSQTSGAGYNSPLHF.

V usage is TRBV7-2 and J usage is TRBJ1-5; weak D call: TRBD1 (6 bases). Germline V CDR1 and CDR2: SGHTA, FQGNSA. The CDR3 extends over 14 amino acids. V was pared by 5 bases and J by 3 bases, with 11 bases between. This CDR3 is CASSAGQSNQPQHF. The CDR3 nucleotides are TGTGCCAGCAGCGCCGGACAGTCCAATCAGCCCCAGCATTTT. The full variable domain, rest sourced from reference TRBV7-2 and TRBJ1-5, is GAGVSQSPSNKVTEKGKDVELRCDPISGHTALYWYRQSLGQGLEFLIYFQGNSAPDKSGLPSDRFSAERTGGSVSTLTIQRTQQEDSAVYLCASSAGQSNQPQHFGDGTRLSIL.

This clonotype has only a few counts. The chain combines TRBV5-1 with TRBJ2-5; D ambiguous. Trimming removed 0 bases from V and 3 bases from J, with 3 bases in between. Germline V gene sequence: CDR1 SGHRS, CDR2 YFSETQ. This CDR3 region has 12 residues. CDR3 bases: TGCGCCAGCAGCTTGGAGGAAGAGACCCAGTACTTC. Encoded protein: CASSLEEETQYF.

The rearrangement links TRBV7-2 to TRBJ2-7, with D tentatively TRBD1 or TRBD2 (5 bases each). V lost 4 bases and J 9 bases, leaving 19 bases between the germline ends. This CDR3 contains 14 residues. Germline assignment: CDR1 SGHTA and CDR2 FQGNSA. Written as DNA, the CDR3 is TGTGCCAGCAGCTCCGCGGCGGCCCTTGGGGGGCAGTACTTC. Translation: CASSSAAALGGQYF.

This clonotype appeared a few times. CDR3 protein: CASRLGQGSEQYV. The CDR3 nucleotides read TGTGCCAGCAGGCTGGGACAGGGCTCCGAGCAGTACGTC. This rearrangement joins TRBV7-9 to TRBJ2-7, with TRBD1 matching over 9 bases. The CDR3 is 13 amino acids. V lost 6 bases and J lost 6; bases outside the gene matches: 6. In germline, CDR1 is SEHNR, CDR2 FQNEAQ (reference sequence).

The genes are TRBV6-6 and TRBJ2-7; 10 nucleotides agree with TRBD1. Germline V CDR1 and CDR2: MNHNY, SVGAGI (reference sequence). CDR3 length: 15 residues. V was clipped by 5 bases and J by 5 bases; unmatched bases: 9. CDR3 DNA sequence: TGTGCCAGCAGTGGCCCCGGGACAGGGGTCAACGAGCAGTACTTC. This translates into CASSGPGTGVNEQYF.

The sample holds many counts of this clonotype. J is TRBJ2-3 and V is TRBV7-2; D not resolved. CDR1 and CDR2 from the germline V gene are SGHTA and FQGNSA. The CDR3 extends over 13 amino acids. Deletions cut 5 bases from V and 3 bases from J, with 9 bases between. The CDR3 spells CASSPLGTDTQYF. The CDR3, as DNA: TGTGCCAGCAGCCCGCTTGGGACAGATACGCAGTATTTT.

This chain links TRBV2 with TRBJ1-1; D may be TRBD1 (5 bases). In germline, CDR1 is SNHLY, CDR2 FYNNEI. The CDR3 runs to 13 residues. V lost 6 bases and J 4 bases, leaving 12 bases between the germline ends. The DNA for the CDR3 is TGTGCCAGCAGGGACATACGGGGCACTGAAGCTTTCTTT. This sequence encodes CASRDIRGTEAFF. The full variable domain, completed using reference TRBV2 and TRBJ1-1, is EPEVTQTPSHQVTQMGQEVILRCVPISNHLYFYWYRQILGQKVEFLVSFYNNEISEKSEIFDDQFSVERPDGSNFTLKIRSTKLEDSAMYFCASRDIRGTEAFFGQGTRLTVV.

The rearrangement joins TRBV5-1 to TRBJ2-3; 7 bases fit TRBD2. With 4 bases clipped from V and 4 bases from J, the junction kept 6 bases outside the gene matches. This CDR3 is built from 14 residues. CDR1 SGHRS and CDR2 YFSETQ come from the germline V gene. The CDR3 is CASSPPSGSDTQYF. The CDR3 region has the DNA TGCGCCAGCAGCCCGCCTAGCGGTTCAGATACGCAGTATTTT.

This clonotype was observed a handful of times. The rearrangement links TRBV12-3 or TRBV12-4 to TRBJ1-1; possibly TRBD1 for D (5 bases). CDR3 size: 15 residues. The V and J ends lost 4 bases and 0 bases respectively, with 12 bases between them. CDR3 protein: CASSSRVPMNTEAFF. As DNA, the CDR3 is TGTGCCAGCAGTTCCAGGGTGCCCATGAACACTGAAGCTTTCTTT.

This chain joins TRBV6-2 or TRBV6-3 and TRBJ2-2; D uncertain. This CDR3 comprises 14 residues. The germline CDR1 and CDR2 sequences are MNHEY and SVGEGT. V was cut by 6 bases and J by 4 bases, with 12 bases left in between. The CDR3 DNA follows: TGTGCCAGCAGACCATCAGCCCTCACCGGGGAGCTGTTTTTT. Protein sequence: CASRPSALTGELFF.

J is TRBJ2-1 and V is TRBV7-2, with 8 nucleotides matching TRBD2. The trim removed 8 bases at V and 7 bases at J, leaving 13 bases unmatched. This CDR3 has 15 amino acids. Germline values: CDR1 SGHTA, CDR2 FQGNSA. The CDR3 nucleotides are TGTGCCAGCCGCCAGGACCGGGGGGGCACGAATGAGCAGTTCTTC. It encodes CASRQDRGGTNEQFF.

This clonotype was observed a handful of times. The rearrangement links TRBV7-2 to TRBJ2-4, with a tentative D call TRBD2 (6 bases). CDR1 and CDR2 from the germline V gene are SGHTA and FQGNSA. Trimming left V 2 bases short and J 12 bases short, with 14 bases between. CDR3 length equals 13 residues. CDR3 nucleotide sequence: TGTGCCAGCAGCTTACGGGGAGGTGAACGTCAGTACTTC. Translation: CASSLRGGERQYF.

This clonotype was detected a few times. The chain joins TRBV29-1 to TRBJ1-2; TRBD1 might be the D (5 bases). Germline V gene sequence: CDR1 SQVTM, CDR2 ANQGSEA. Trimming took off 4 bases at V and 1 base at J, with 10 bases between the two ends. The CDR3 sequence is 13 residues long. The CDR3 sequence is CSVAPTDNYGYTF. The CDR3 region has the DNA TGCAGCGTTGCCCCGACAGATAACTATGGCTACACCTTC.

V usage is TRBV7-9 and J usage is TRBJ1-5, with D tentatively TRBD1 (5 bases). V lost 2 bases to trimming and J lost 4 bases, with 9 bases between them. The CDR3 consists of 14 residues. Germline V CDR1 and CDR2: SEHNR, FQNEAQ (reference sequence). The CDR3 region is CASSLSGGNQPQHF. The DNA for the CDR3 is TGTGCCAGCAGCTTAAGTGGGGGAAATCAGCCCCAGCATTTT.

The genes are TRBV30 and TRBJ2-1; 7 bases match TRBD2. This CDR3 has 16 amino acids. V lost 3 bases, J lost 0 bases, and 8 bases stayed unmatched. Per the germline V gene, CDR1 is GTSNPN and CDR2 is SVGIG (reference sequence). The CDR3 nucleotides read TGTGCCTGGAGCTCTGGCGGGGGTAGCTCCTACAATGAGCAGTTCTTC. Amino acid sequence: CAWSSGGGSSYNEQFF. The full variable domain, in which reference TRBV30 and TRBJ2-1 provide the parts outside the CDR3, is SQTIHQWPATLVQPVGSPLSLECTVEGTSNPNLYWYRQAAGRGLQLLFYSVGIGQISSEVPQNLSASRPQDRQFILSSKKLLLSDSGFYLCAWSSGGGSSYNEQFFGPGTRLTVL.

This clonotype was counted a few times. V and J are TRBV3-1 and TRBJ2-1; 8 nucleotides align to TRBD2. J lost 2 bases, V lost 3 bases, and 18 bases had no gene match. The V gene's germline CDR1 is LGHDT and CDR2 YNNKEL (reference sequence). The CDR3 runs 20 residues. CDR3 region: CASSHRRYGGAGITYNEQFF. The CDR3 DNA follows: TGTGCCAGCAGCCATCGCCGATACGGGGGGGCCGGGATAACCTACAATGAGCAGTTCTTC.